What follows are 27 T cell receptor beta chains derived from one specimen sequenced in a study of naive and memory T cell subsets. As to treatment: skin biopsy from PPD injection site in Mantoux-positive individual. The library had UMIs added by 3' ligation of an oligonucleotide to TCR cDNA. The SP2 primer and nested alpha and beta constant region primers amplified ligated cDNA in four rounds. In TCRdb, the UMI-ligation and nested PCR reads were re-called with MiXCR into one record per CDR3 protein. The profile shows under 25,000 distinct CDR3 sequences, about 6.1% of them singletons. The sample here was skin, taken from a tuberculin skin test site. The receptor set was obtained from an adult in good health.

This clonotype was counted at least ten times. The V call is TRBV19, the J call TRBJ2-7; D might be TRBD2 (6 bases). Trimming removed 3 bases from V and 3 bases from J, with 6 bases in between. Germline CDR1 and CDR2: LNHDA and SQIVND (reference sequence). The CDR3 is 12 residues long. The CDR3 is CASSMTSYEQYF. Here the CDR3 DNA reads TGTGCCAGTAGTATGACTAGCTACGAGCAGTACTTC.

This clonotype showed up many times. The rearrangement joins TRBV20-1 to TRBJ1-6; TRBD1 matches at 7 bases. CDR1 is DFQATT, CDR2 SNEGSKA, per germline (reference sequence). The CDR3 loop spans 14 amino acids. The ends lost 0 bases at V and 13 bases at J; junction bases unmatched: 9. CDR3 protein: CSARDSAGGAPLHF. The CDR3 DNA reads as TGCAGTGCTAGAGATAGTGCAGGGGGGGCCCCCCTCCACTTT.

This clonotype showed up many times. DNA for the CDR3: TGTGCCAGCAGTTACGCAAACGGAAACACCATATATTTT. It translates to CASSYANGNTIYF. The chain is built from TRBV6-6 and TRBJ1-3, with D unclear. V was trimmed by 2 bases and J by 4 bases, leaving 6 bases between them. The V gene's germline CDR1 is MNHNY and CDR2 SVGAGI (reference sequence). The CDR3 has 13 amino acids.

This clonotype showed up just a few times. This sequence joins TRBV18 and TRBJ1-2; 12 nucleotides match TRBD1. CDR1 and CDR2 (germline): KGHSH, LQKENI. The CDR3 spans 14 residues. Losses at the gene ends were 8 bases for V and 7 bases for J; bases not matched to a gene: 8. The CDR3 is CASARDRGHGGYTF. The CDR3 DNA follows: TGTGCCAGCGCCCGGGACAGGGGGCATGGTGGCTACACCTTC.

The CDR3 DNA reads TGTGCCAGCAGCCTTCGACAGGGAAGCTCCTACGAGCAGTACTTC. It codes for CASSLRQGSSYEQYF. The genes are TRBV14 and TRBJ2-7, with 7 bases lining up with TRBD1. The CDR3 spans 15 residues. Trimming cost V 4 bases and J 0 bases; bases outside gene matches: 6. In germline, CDR1 is SGHDN, CDR2 FVKESK.

This clonotype was detected ten times or more. The chain combines TRBV30 with TRBJ2-7, with D maybe TRBD1 (5 bases). CDR3 length: 12 residues. The V and J ends lost 4 bases and 2 bases respectively, with 9 bases between them. The germline CDR1 and CDR2 sequences are GTSNPN and SVGIG (reference sequence). CDR3 nucleotide sequence: TGTGCCTGGACTAGGGGAACCTACGAGCAGTACTTC. Its translation: CAWTRGTYEQYF.

This clonotype was recorded many times. This sequence joins TRBV6-5 and TRBJ2-1; possibly TRBD1 for D (7 bases). The germline CDR1 and CDR2 sequences are MNHEY and SVGAGI. The CDR3 covers 17 residues. V was trimmed by 6 bases and J by 4 bases, leaving 22 bases between them. CDR3 protein: CASSPEGASATYNEQFF. CDR3 in DNA: TGTGCCAGCAGCCCCGAGGGGGCTAGCGCAACTTACAATGAGCAGTTCTTC.

Many counts were recorded for this clonotype. The V and J genes are TRBV7-3 and TRBJ2-2; D uncertain. The V end lost 2 bases, the J end lost 0 bases, and 7 bases lay between the germline ends. The CDR3 extends over 15 amino acids. Germline lookup yields CDR1 SGHTA and CDR2 FQGTGA. CDR3 sequence reads: CASSLQHANTGELFF. CDR3 sequence (DNA): TGTGCCAGCAGCTTACAGCACGCGAACACCGGGGAGCTGTTTTTT.

This clonotype came up many times. The rearrangement joins TRBV7-8 to TRBJ1-4; TRBD1 matches 7 bases. Trimming at V came to 0 bases and at J to 7 bases, leaving 8 bases not matched to a gene. The CDR3 is 16 amino acids. CDR1 SGHVS and CDR2 FQNEAQ come from the germline V gene. Here the CDR3 DNA reads TGTGCCAGCAGCTTAGCGTTCAGACAGGGTGGTGAAAAACTGTTTTTT. Protein sequence: CASSLAFRQGGEKLFF.

About this clonotype itself: This could be a read error, since a much larger clone is one nucleotide away. This chain joins TRBV30 and TRBJ2-7; TRBD2 matches at 7 bases. In germline, CDR1 is GTSNPN, CDR2 SVGIG (reference sequence). This CDR3 spans 13 amino acids. In DNA, the CDR3 is TGTGCCTGGAGTGGCGGGAGTGGCTACGAGAAGTACTTC. This sequence encodes CAWSGGSGYEKYF.

This clonotype was observed many times. This rearrangement joins TRBV6-5 to TRBJ1-2; TRBD1 matches at 7 bases. Germline V gives CDR1 MNHEY, CDR2 SVGAGI. The J segment lost 2 bases and the V segment lost 0 bases, leaving 3 bases of the junction unmatched. The CDR3 runs to 15 residues. CDR3 DNA: TGTGCCAGCAGTTACTCCCCGACAGGGAACTATGGCTACACCTTC. Its protein product is CASSYSPTGNYGYTF.

The table lists this clonotype with a few counts. The rearrangement joins TRBV5-1 to TRBJ1-6, with 8 bases aligning to TRBD1. Germline CDR1 SGHRS, CDR2 YFSETQ. This CDR3 has 15 residues. J was trimmed by 7 bases and V by 5 bases; bases with no gene match: 8. The CDR3 DNA follows: TGCGCCAGCAGAAACCCGGACAGGGCCAATTCACCCCTCCACTTT. Residues: CASRNPDRANSPLHF.

Only a few counts were recorded for this clonotype. The V call is TRBV2, the J call TRBJ2-2; 9 nucleotides agree with TRBD2. The germline V gene has CDR1 SNHLY and CDR2 FYNNEI. The CDR3 consists of 16 residues. J lost 3 bases, V lost 11 bases, and 13 bases had no gene match. The CDR3, as DNA: TGTGCCTGCAAAACGTGGGCGGGGGGGGACACCGGGGAGCTGTTTTTT. Amino acids: CACKTWAGGDTGELFF.

The gene calls are TRBV6-5 and TRBJ1-2; 12 nucleotides agree with TRBD1. Germline-derived CDR1 and CDR2 are MNHEY and SVGAGI. V lost 5 bases, J lost 4 bases, and 14 bases stayed unmatched. This CDR3 is built from 18 residues. The CDR3 protein is CASSLTGQGASFSYGYTF. CDR3 nucleotides: TGTGCCAGCAGTCTAACGGGACAGGGGGCTAGTTTCAGCTATGGCTACACCTTC.

This clonotype was counted at least ten times. The genes are TRBV4-3 and TRBJ2-1; 11 bases match TRBD2. This CDR3 spans 17 amino acids. J was trimmed by 8 bases and V by 5 bases; bases with no gene match: 14. Germline V gene lookup returns CDR1 LGHNA and CDR2 YSLEER. CDR3 in DNA: TGCGCCAGCAGCATGTTCTTGCCGACTAGCGGGGCGGATGAGCAGTTCTTC. Translation: CASSMFLPTSGADEQFF.

This clonotype was counted many times. The V call is TRBV9, the J call TRBJ2-3; 7 nucleotides align to TRBD1. Germline assignment: CDR1 SGDLS and CDR2 YYNGEE. V lost 0 bases, J lost 1 base, and 2 bases stayed unmatched. CDR3 size: 15 residues. The CDR3 loop is CASSVATGGTDTQYF. CDR3 nucleotides: TGTGCCAGCAGCGTAGCTACAGGGGGCACAGATACGCAGTATTTT.

This clonotype has only a few counts. The chain links TRBV3-1 to TRBJ2-1; a possible D gene is TRBD2 (5 bases). Between the trimmed V and J ends, which lost 0 bases and 2 bases, there was a span of 20 bases. The CDR3 has 19 residues. Germline loops: CDR1 LGHDT, CDR2 YNNKEL (reference sequence). The DNA for the CDR3 is TGTGCCAGCAGCCAAGAGAGTTCCCCCGACTACGGACCCTACAATGAGCAGTTCTTC. It codes for CASSQESSPDYGPYNEQFF.

This clonotype turned up a few times. V usage is TRBV6-6 and J usage is TRBJ1-2; D not certain. In germline, CDR1 is MNHNY, CDR2 SVGAGI (reference sequence). The CDR3 has 12 amino acids. V was trimmed by 4 bases and J by 5 bases, leaving 8 bases between them. This CDR3 is CASSWGYYGYTF. The DNA of the CDR3 is TGTGCCAGCAGTTGGGGATATTATGGCTACACCTTC.

Ten or more counts support this clonotype. The chain carries TRBV7-2 and TRBJ2-5; 9 positions match TRBD2. This CDR3 comprises 14 residues. CDR1 is SGHTA and CDR2 is FQGNSA in the germline V gene. The J segment lost 4 bases and the V segment lost 1 base, leaving 1 base of the junction unmatched. CDR3 sequence: CASSLGAGGETQYF. The CDR3, as DNA: TGTGCCAGCAGCTTAGGAGCGGGAGGAGAGACCCAGTACTTC.

This clonotype has a count of ten or more. The chain's CDR3 is CASSILALLRADEQFF. The CDR3 DNA reads TGTGCCAGCAGCATATTAGCGCTCCTGAGAGCCGATGAGCAGTTCTTC. This sequence joins TRBV5-6 and TRBJ2-1; weak D call: TRBD2 (5 bases). Germline lookup yields CDR1 SGHDT and CDR2 YYEEEE. The CDR3 spans 16 residues. V was cut by 4 bases and J by 8 bases, with 22 bases left in between.

This clonotype was recorded many times. The chain uses TRBV7-9 and TRBJ1-5; 9 positions match TRBD1. The J segment lost 4 bases and the V segment lost 0 bases, leaving 4 bases of the junction unmatched. CDR3 length: 16 residues. The germline V gene encodes CDR1 SEHNR and CDR2 FQNEAQ (reference sequence). The CDR3 sequence: CASSLAGQGRNQPQHF. CDR3 sequence (DNA): TGTGCCAGCAGCTTAGCAGGACAGGGGAGGAATCAGCCCCAGCATTTT.

This clonotype showed up many times. The genes are TRBV2 and TRBJ2-7; TRBD1 or TRBD2 may be the D gene (5 bases each). Trimming took off 1 base at V and 2 bases at J, with 36 bases between the two ends. The germline CDR1 and CDR2 sequences are SNHLY and FYNNEI. The CDR3 runs to 23 residues. CDR3 nucleotide sequence: TGTGCCAGCAGTGAAGTGGATCCCGACCGGCCCCTAGACAAAGAGAGGGACCCCTACGAGCAGTACTTC. Protein: CASSEVDPDRPLDKERDPYEQYF.

This clonotype was counted at least ten times. CDR3 protein: CASRPSWGASGDRDTGELFF. Written as DNA, the CDR3 is TGTGCCAGCAGACCCTCCTGGGGGGCTAGCGGGGACCGGGACACCGGGGAGCTGTTTTTT. The chain combines TRBV6-2 or TRBV6-3 with TRBJ2-2, with 9 bases that match TRBD2. Germline V gives CDR1 MNHEY, CDR2 SVGEGT. The CDR3 runs 20 residues. Trimming at V came to 6 bases and at J to 3 bases, leaving 20 bases not matched to a gene.

This clonotype is categorized as medium-sized. This chain joins TRBV4-3 and TRBJ2-6, with D maybe TRBD1 (6 bases). The CDR3 runs 16 residues. The germline CDR1 and CDR2 sequences are LGHNA and YSLEER. Trimming removed 1 base from V and 1 base from J, with 8 bases in between. CDR3 sequence (DNA): TGCGCCAGCAGCCAAGCCACAGGGTCTGGGGCCAACGTCCTGACTTTC. Its protein product is CASSQATGSGANVLTF.

At least ten counts were recorded for this clonotype. The rearrangement uses TRBV30 and TRBJ2-1; 13 bases line up with TRBD2. This CDR3 has 23 residues. The J segment lost 4 bases and the V segment lost 2 bases, leaving 26 bases of the junction unmatched. Germline V gene lookup returns CDR1 GTSNPN and CDR2 SVGIG (reference sequence). CDR3 region: CAWSTAFPTVGTSGKRRYNEQFF. The CDR3 region has the DNA TGTGCCTGGAGTACTGCCTTCCCGACCGTGGGGACTAGCGGGAAACGGAGGTACAATGAGCAGTTCTTC.

The chain uses TRBV6-5 and TRBJ2-7, with D hard to call. The CDR3 extends over 20 amino acids. Germline V gene sequence: CDR1 MNHEY, CDR2 SVGAGI. V gave up 0 bases and J gave up 4 bases, with 28 bases separating them. In DNA, the CDR3 is TGTGCCAGCAGTTACTCGGCCCCAGGCCACCGGGCCCGGTCAAAGTACGAGCAGTACTTC. Its protein product is CASSYSAPGHRARSKYEQYF.

There are a few counts of this clonotype. The rearrangement uses TRBV19 and TRBJ1-1; D is undetermined. The V end lost 5 bases, the J end lost 4 bases, and 11 bases lay between the germline ends. Germline CDR1 is LNHDA and CDR2 is SQIVND (reference sequence). The CDR3 loop spans 13 amino acids. The CDR3 sequence is CASSYGIVTEAFF. In DNA, the CDR3 is TGTGCCAGTAGTTATGGGATAGTCACTGAAGCTTTCTTT. Looking up the rest from reference TRBV19 and TRBJ1-1 gives the full variable domain: DGGITQSPKYLFRKEGQNVTLSCEQNLNHDAMYWYRQDPGQGLRLIYYSQIVNDFQKGDIAEGYSVSREKKESFPLTVTSAQKNPTAFYLCASSYGIVTEAFFGQGTRLTVV.